This is a list of T cell receptor beta chains from one sample in a study of T-cell reconstitution after alpha-beta-depleted transplantation in children. TCRdb fed the PCR reads into MiXCR, producing one record per CDR3 protein. The table records some 550,000 distinct CDR3 sequences, 18% of them present only once. The material sequenced was PBMCs from the stem cell graft donor, taken from the stem cell graft. These receptors were obtained from a human donor who donated a stem cell graft to a child with acute lymphoblastic leukemia. CDR3s include the opening cysteine and the closing phenylalanine or tryptophan.

j_call | v_call | cdr3_aa
TRBJ2-1 | TRBV20-1 | CSARRAGLRNEQFF
TRBJ1-2 | TRBV5-5 | CASSFLGAGDYGYTF
TRBJ2-6 | TRBV10-3 | CAIMGSTGANVLTF
TRBJ2-1 | TRBV5-1 | CASSLSVGEQFF
TRBJ2-2 | TRBV20-1 | CSADRGNTGELFF
TRBJ2-3 | TRBV3-1 | CASSQGDGLAGGYTQYF
TRBJ2-1 | TRBV5-1 | CASSSGSYNEQFF
TRBJ1-2 | TRBV29-1 | CSVEDQWQNYGYTF
TRBJ1-1 | TRBV20-1 | CSARSRDRVLISDTEAFF
TRBJ1-3 | TRBV12-3/TRBV12-4 | CASSLPGSNTIYF
TRBJ1-2 | TRBV27 | CASSFAGTFYGYTF
TRBJ1-2 | TRBV9 | CASSVGQGDTASYGYTF
TRBJ2-1 | TRBV19 | CASKGPELTYNEQFF
TRBJ2-7 | TRBV20-1 | CSARDLASGRLSYEQYF
TRBJ1-2 | TRBV7-9 | CASSLEIYGYTF
TRBJ2-7 | TRBV5-6 | CASSYGAYPYEQYF
TRBJ2-7 | TRBV29-1 | CSVEEAGRVGYEQYF
TRBJ1-1 | TRBV5-6 | CASSLPYTEAFF
TRBJ2-5 | TRBV7-6 | CASSLVRVRQETQYF
TRBJ2-5 | TRBV7-9 | CASSATAETQYF